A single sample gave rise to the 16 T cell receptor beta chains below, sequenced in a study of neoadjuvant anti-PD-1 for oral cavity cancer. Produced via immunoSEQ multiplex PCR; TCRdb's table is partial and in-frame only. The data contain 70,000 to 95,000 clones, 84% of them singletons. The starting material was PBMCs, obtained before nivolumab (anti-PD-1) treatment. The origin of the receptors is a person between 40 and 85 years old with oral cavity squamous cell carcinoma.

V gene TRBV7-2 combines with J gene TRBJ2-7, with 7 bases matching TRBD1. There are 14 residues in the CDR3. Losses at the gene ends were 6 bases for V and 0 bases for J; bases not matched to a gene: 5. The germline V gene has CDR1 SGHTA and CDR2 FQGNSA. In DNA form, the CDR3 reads TGTGCCAGCAGTTTCCGGGACAGCTCCTACGAGCAGTACTTC. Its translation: CASSFRDSSYEQYF.

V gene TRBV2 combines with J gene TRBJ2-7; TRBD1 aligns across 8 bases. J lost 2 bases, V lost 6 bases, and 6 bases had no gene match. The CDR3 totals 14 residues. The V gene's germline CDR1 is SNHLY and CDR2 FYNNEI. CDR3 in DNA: TGTGCCAGCAGCCCGGGACAGGTGACCTACGAGCAGTACTTC. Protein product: CASSPGQVTYEQYF.

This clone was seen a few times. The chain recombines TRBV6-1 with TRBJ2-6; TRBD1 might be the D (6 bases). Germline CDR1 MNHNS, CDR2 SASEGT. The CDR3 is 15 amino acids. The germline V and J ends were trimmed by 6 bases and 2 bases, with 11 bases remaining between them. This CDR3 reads CASRQGNTGANVLTF. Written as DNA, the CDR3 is TGTGCCAGCAGACAGGGAAATACTGGGGCCAACGTCCTGACTTTC.

CDR3: CASSLGGGTTDTQYF. CDR3 nucleotides: TGCGCCAGCAGCTTGGGGGGCGGAACAACAGATACGCAGTATTTT. The chain employs TRBV5-1 and TRBJ2-3; D perhaps matches TRBD1 (5 bases). This CDR3 comprises 15 residues. V was pared by 0 bases and J by 3 bases, with 11 bases between. Germline lookup yields CDR1 SGHRS and CDR2 YFSETQ.

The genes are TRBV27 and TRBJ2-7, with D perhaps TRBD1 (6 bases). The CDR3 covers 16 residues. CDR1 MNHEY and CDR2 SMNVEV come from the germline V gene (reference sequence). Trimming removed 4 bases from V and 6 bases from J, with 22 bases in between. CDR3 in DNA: TGTGCCAGCAGTTCGCCGCAAAGGGGGAAGGAAGGCGAGCAGTACTTC. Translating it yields CASSSPQRGKEGEQYF.

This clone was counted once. CDR3 region: CASSSGTNYMNTEAFF. The CDR3 bases are TGTGCCAGCAGTTCCGGGACGAACTACATGAACACTGAAGCTTTCTTT. V is TRBV28 and J is TRBJ1-1; maybe TRBD1 (5 bases). Deletions cut 4 bases from V and 0 bases from J, with 15 bases between. In germline, CDR1 is MDHEN, CDR2 SYDVKM. The CDR3 consists of 16 residues.

The CDR3 bases are TGTGCCAGCAGTCCACCCCCGGGACAGGGAAATGAAAAACTGTTTTTT. It codes for CASSPPPGQGNEKLFF. J is TRBJ1-4 and V is TRBV2; 9 nucleotides line up with TRBD1. J was trimmed by 5 bases and V by 5 bases; bases with no gene match: 9. The V gene's germline CDR1 is SNHLY and CDR2 FYNNEI. This CDR3 spans 16 amino acids.

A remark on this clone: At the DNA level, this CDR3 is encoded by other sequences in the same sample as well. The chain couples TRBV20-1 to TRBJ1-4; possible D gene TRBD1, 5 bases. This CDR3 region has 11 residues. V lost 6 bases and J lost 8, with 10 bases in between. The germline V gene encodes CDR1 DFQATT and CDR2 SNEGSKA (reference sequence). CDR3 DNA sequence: TGCAGTGCACGGGACGACGAAAAACTGTTTTTT. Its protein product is CSARDDEKLFF.

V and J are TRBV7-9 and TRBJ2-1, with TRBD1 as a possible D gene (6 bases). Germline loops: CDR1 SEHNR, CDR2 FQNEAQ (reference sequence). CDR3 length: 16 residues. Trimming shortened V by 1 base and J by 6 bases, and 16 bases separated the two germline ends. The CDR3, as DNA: TGTGCCAGCAGCTTAGAAGGGGGTCGACGAGGCAATGAGCAGTTCTTC. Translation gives CASSLEGGRRGNEQFF.

CDR3 coding DNA: TGCGCCAGCAGCTCCACCCCGACTAGCGTGAACTACGAGCAGTACTTC. It yields the protein CASSSTPTSVNYEQYF. The genes are TRBV5-1 and TRBJ2-7; 8 nucleotides align to TRBD2. V shed 3 bases, J shed 3 bases, and the junction held 11 bases outside the gene matches. The CDR3 runs 16 residues. Germline V gene data show CDR1 as SGHRS and CDR2 as YFSETQ.

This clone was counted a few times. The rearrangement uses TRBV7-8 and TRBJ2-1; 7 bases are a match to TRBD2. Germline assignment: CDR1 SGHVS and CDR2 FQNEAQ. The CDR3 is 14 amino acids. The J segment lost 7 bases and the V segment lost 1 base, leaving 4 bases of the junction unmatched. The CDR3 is CASSLGTRSNEQFF. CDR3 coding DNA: TGTGCCAGCAGCTTAGGGACTAGATCGAATGAGCAGTTCTTC.

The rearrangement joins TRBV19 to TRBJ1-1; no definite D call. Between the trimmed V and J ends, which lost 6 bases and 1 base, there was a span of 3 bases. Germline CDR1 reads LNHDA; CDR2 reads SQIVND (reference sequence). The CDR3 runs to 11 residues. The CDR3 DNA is TGTGCCAGTAGCCCGAACACTGAAGCTTTCTTT. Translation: CASSPNTEAFF.

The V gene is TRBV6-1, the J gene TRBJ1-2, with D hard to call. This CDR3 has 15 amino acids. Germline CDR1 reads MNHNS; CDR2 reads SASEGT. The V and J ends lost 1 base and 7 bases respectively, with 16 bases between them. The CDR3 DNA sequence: TGTGCCAGCAGTGAAGAAGGTGCAGGACTCGGTGGCTACACCTTC. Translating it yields CASSEEGAGLGGYTF.

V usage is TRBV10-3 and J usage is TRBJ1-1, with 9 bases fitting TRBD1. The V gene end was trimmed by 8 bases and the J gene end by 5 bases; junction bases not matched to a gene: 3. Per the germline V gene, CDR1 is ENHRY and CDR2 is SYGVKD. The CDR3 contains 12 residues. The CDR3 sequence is CAIGTGMTEAFF. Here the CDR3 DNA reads TGTGCCATCGGGACAGGGATGACTGAAGCTTTCTTT.

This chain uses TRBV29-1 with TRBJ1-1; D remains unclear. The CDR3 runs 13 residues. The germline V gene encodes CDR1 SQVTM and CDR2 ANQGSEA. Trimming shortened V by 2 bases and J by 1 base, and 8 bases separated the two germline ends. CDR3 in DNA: TGCAGCGTTGAACGGTTTACGAACACTGAAGCTTTCTTT. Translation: CSVERFTNTEAFF.

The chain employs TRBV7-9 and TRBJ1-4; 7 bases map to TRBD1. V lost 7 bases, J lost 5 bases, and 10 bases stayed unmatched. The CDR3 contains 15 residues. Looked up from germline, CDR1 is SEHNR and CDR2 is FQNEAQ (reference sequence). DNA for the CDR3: TGTGCCAGCACCCCATCAGGGGGACCAAATGAAAAACTGTTTTTT. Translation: CASTPSGGPNEKLFF.